This T cell receptor beta chain stems from a study of T cell responses to AZD1222 COVID-19 vaccine. Study findings and constraints: Vaccine-associated CD4 TCRs spanned spike, dominant at 160-218 and 743-854. Donors, mostly white British, included more females; clonal diversity was possibly underestimated. Two AZD1222 doses significantly raised spike-specific TCR breadth and depth over controls.

For this clone: Its antigen is still unknown.

The table came from immunoSEQ multiplex PCR; TCRdb's copy has only in-frame clones and leaves some out. Seen here are 95,000 to 150,000 clones, roughly 91% observed once, and the top ten hold roughly 4.1%. The starting material was peripheral blood, obtained on day 0 of AZD1222 vaccination. The clonotype comes from an adult in good health.

The CDR3 nucleotides read TGTGCCAGCAGCCCCTTCCCGGGACACCGGCCCAGACACGATAATGAAGAGCAGTTCTTC. Amino acids: CASSPFPGHRPRHDNEEQFF. The chain is built from TRBV21-1 and TRBJ2-1; the table's D call of TRBD1 was not tested on the DNA. TRBV21-1 is deemed a pseudogene. This CDR3 spans 20 amino acids.